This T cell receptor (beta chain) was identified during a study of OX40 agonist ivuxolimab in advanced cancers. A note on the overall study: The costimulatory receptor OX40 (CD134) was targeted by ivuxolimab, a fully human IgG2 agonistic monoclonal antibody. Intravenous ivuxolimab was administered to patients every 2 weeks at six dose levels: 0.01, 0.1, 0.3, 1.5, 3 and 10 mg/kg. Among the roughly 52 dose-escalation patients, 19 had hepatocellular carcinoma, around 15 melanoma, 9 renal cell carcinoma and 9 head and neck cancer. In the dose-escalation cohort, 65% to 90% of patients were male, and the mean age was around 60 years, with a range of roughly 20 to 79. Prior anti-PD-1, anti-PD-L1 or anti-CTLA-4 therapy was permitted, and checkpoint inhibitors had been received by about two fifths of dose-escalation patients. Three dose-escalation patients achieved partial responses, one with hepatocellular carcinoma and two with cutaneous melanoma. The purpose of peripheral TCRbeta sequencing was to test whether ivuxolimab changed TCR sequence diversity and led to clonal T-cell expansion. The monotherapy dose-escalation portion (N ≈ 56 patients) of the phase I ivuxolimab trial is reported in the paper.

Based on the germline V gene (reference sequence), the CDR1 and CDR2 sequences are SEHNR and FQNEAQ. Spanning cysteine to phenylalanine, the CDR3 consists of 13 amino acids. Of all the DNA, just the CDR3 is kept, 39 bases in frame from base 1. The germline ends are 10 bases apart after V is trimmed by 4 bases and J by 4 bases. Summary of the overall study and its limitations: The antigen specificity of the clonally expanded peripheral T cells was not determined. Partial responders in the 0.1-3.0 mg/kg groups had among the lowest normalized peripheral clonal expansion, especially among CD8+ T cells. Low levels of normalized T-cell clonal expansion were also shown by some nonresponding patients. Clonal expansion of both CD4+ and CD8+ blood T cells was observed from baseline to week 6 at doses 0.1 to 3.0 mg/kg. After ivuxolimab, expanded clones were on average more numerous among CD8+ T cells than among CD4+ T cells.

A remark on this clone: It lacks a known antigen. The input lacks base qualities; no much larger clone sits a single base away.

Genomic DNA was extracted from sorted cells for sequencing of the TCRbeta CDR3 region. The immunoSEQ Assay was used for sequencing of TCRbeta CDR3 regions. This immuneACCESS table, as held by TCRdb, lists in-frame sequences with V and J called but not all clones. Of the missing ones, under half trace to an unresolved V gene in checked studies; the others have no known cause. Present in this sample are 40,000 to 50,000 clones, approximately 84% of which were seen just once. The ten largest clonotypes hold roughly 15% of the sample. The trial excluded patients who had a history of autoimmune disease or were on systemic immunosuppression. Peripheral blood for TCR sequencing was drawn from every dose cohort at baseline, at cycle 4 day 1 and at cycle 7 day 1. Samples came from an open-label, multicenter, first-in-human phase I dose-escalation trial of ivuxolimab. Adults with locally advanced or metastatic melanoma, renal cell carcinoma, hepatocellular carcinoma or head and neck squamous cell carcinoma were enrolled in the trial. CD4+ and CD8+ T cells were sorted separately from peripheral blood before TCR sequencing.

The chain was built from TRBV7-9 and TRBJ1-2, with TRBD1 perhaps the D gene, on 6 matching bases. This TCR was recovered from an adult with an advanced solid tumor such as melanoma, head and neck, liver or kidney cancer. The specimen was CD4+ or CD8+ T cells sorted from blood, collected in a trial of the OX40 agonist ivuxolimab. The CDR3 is CASSSDSLYGYTF. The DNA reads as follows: TGTGCCAGCAGCTCGGACAGCCTCTATGGCTACACCTTC.